This TCR beta chain was captured in a study of blood T cell repertoires in COVID-19 (dated by TCRdb to about 2020). General notes on the study: Samples from collaborators originated in the United States, Italy and Spain and spanned both the acute and convalescent phases of COVID-19. The prospective study material was composed of cDNA or gDNA derived from T cells, B-cell-depleted T cells, or PBMCs. Subjects who had been exposed to COVID-19, were actively infected with it, or had recovered from it provided the deeply sampled blood TCRbeta repertoires that made up the dataset. The repertoires were released in a freely available public database meant as a resource for research on the immune response to SARS-CoV-2. Samples were obtained from the ongoing ImmuneRACE study (first 160 participants) and from some 1,200 subjects provided by 6 global collaborators. A de-identified subject ID, COVID-19 status, age in years and sex were almost always included in the sample metadata. Where HLA class I and class II types were available, the types were taken from metadata supplied by the sample provider, not from assay-based typing.

Of note for this clone: The antigen this receptor binds is unknown. No much larger clone exists at a distance of one base, and base qualities are not known.

There are 12 amino acids in the CDR3, from cysteine to phenylalanine inclusive. Left in the record is the CDR3 DNA by itself, 36 bases read in frame from the first base. The germline ends are 5 bases apart after V is trimmed by 6 bases and J by 0 bases. Looking up the germline V gene yields CDR1 ENHRY and CDR2 SYGVKD. What the authors observed across the whole study: Clinical and demographic metadata were provided uncurated, with the amount varying by source and participant.

In the prospective study, participants were roughly 18 to 100 years old, resided in fewer than 25 geographic areas of the United States, and were enrolled through a virtual design. In the prospective study, participants were assigned to cohorts based on the clinical history participants reported in a screening survey and a study questionnaire. For ImmuneRACE Cohort 3, a participant was defined as recovered based on two consecutive negative NP/OP PCR tests, clearance by a healthcare professional, or resolution of symptoms. In the prospective study, whole blood, serum and a nasopharyngeal or oropharyngeal swab were collected from each participant by mobile phlebotomists. Participants in the prospective study had the option to provide additional blood draws and questionnaires over an approximately two-month period. Before DNA extraction, blood samples from the prospective study were shipped at room temperature or frozen.

TCRbeta CDR3 regions were amplified from genomic DNA using the immunoSEQ Assay, a bias-controlled multiplex PCR. Per the authors' processing: Nucleated cell counts per sample were estimated from amplification of reference gene primers within the assay. To quantify the absolute abundance of each unique TCRbeta CDR3 rearrangement, sequence reads were collapsed and filtered. For each sample, productive Simpson clonality was calculated by taking the square root of Simpson's diversity index across productive rearrangements. The table comes from immuneACCESS by way of TCRdb, which keeps in-frame sequences with V and J called. Part of the clones is missing from these tables; in studies checked, under half for an unresolved V gene and the rest for unknown reasons. V and J calls and clone size follow that table, whereas D and trimming were derived from the DNA. The sample profile shows over 200,000 clones; 85% to 90% of them were found once. 15% to 19% of the sample rests with the top ten.

The specimen sequenced was PBMCs or T cells enriched from blood (not recorded which). This TCR was sampled from a man aged 18 to 29 who had recovered from COVID-19. The chain is encoded by TRBV10-3 joined to TRBJ1-1, with the D segment identity uncertain. The CDR3 amino acid sequence is: CAIRAVNTEAFF. The bases are TGTGCCATCAGGGCCGTGAACACTGAAGCTTTCTTT.